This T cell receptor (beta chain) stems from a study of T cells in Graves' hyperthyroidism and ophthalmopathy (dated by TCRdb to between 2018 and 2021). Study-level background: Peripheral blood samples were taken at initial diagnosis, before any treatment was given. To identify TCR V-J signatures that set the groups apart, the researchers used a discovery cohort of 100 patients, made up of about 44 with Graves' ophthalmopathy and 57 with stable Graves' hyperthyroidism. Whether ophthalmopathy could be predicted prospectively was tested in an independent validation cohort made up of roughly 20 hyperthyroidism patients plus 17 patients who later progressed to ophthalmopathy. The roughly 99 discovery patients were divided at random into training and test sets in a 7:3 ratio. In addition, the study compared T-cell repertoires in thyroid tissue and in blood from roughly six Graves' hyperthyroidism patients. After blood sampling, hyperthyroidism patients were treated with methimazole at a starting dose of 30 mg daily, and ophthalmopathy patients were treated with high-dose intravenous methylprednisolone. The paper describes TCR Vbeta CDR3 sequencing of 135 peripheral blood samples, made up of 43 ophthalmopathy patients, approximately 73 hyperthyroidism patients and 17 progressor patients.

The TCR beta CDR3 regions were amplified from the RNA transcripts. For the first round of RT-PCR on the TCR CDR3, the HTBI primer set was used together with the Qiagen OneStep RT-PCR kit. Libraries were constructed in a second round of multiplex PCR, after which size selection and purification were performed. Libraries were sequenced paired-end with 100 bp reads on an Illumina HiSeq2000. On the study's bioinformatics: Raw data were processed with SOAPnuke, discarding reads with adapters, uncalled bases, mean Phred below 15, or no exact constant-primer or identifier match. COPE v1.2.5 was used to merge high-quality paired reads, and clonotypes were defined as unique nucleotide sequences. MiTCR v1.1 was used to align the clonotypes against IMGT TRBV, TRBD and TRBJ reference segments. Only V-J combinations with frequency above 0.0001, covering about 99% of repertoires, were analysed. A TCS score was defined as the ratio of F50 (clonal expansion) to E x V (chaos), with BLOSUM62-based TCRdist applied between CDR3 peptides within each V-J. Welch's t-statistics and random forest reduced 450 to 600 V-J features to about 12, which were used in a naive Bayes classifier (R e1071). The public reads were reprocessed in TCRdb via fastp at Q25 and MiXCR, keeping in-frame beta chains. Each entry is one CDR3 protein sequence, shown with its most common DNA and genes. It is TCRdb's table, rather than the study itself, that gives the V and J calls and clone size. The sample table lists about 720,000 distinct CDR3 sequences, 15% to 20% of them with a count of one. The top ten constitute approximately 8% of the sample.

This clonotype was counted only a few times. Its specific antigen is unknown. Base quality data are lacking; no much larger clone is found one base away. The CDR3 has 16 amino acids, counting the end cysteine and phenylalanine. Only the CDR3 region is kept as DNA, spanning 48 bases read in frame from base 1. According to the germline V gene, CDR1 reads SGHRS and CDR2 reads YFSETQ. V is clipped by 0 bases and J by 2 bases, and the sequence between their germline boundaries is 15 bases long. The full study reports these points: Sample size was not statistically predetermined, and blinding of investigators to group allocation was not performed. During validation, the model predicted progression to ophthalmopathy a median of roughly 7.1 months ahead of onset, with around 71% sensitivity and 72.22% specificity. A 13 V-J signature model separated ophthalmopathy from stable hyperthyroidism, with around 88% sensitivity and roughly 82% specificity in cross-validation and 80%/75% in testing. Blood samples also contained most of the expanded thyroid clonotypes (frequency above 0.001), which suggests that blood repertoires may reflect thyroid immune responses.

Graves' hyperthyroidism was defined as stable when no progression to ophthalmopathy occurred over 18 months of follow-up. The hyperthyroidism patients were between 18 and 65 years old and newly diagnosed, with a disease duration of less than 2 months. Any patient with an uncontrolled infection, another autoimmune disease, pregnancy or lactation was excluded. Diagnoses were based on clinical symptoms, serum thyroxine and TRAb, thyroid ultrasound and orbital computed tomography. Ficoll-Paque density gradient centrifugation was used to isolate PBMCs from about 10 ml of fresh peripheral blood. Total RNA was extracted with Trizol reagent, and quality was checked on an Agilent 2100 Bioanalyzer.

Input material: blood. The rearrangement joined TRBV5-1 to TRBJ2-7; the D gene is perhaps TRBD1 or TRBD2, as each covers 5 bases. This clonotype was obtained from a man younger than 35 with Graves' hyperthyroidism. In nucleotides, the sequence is TGCGCCAGCAGCTTGGCCGGGGCGATCTCGACCTACGAGCAGTACTTC. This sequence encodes CASSLAGAISTYEQYF.